Below are 31 T cell receptor beta chains sequenced from a single sample in a study of blood T cell repertoires in COVID-19. Sequencing used immunoSEQ multiplex PCR; TCRdb keeps in-frame clones, though not all of them. Of 250,000 to 350,000 clones listed, roughly 86% are singletons. The specimen sequenced was PBMCs or T cells enriched from blood (not recorded which). The receptor source for this set is a woman under 40 who had recovered from COVID-19.

The chain carries TRBV5-1 and TRBJ2-5, with 11 bases that match TRBD1. Unmatched junction bases numbered 10, after V lost 4 bases and J lost 5 bases. This CDR3 has 16 amino acids. Germline assignment: CDR1 SGHRS and CDR2 YFSETQ. Here the CDR3 DNA reads TGCGCCAGCAGCATCGGACAGGGGGCGGTTTTGGAGACCCAGTACTTC. Residues: CASSIGQGAVLETQYF.

The rearrangement uses TRBV29-1 and TRBJ2-5; D is undetermined. Germline V lookup: CDR1 SQVTM, CDR2 ANQGSEA. With 4 bases removed from V and 2 bases from J, the gap between germline ends came to 8 bases. The CDR3 consists of 12 residues. The CDR3 nucleotides read TGCAGCGTTGGGGCAACTCAAGAGACCCAGTACTTC. It codes for CSVGATQETQYF.

This chain connects TRBV4-1 to TRBJ1-5; D remains ambiguous. CDR1 MGHRA and CDR2 YSYEKL come from the germline V gene. The CDR3 is 13 residues long. V was shortened by 4 bases and J by 6 bases, with 10 bases between the two germline ends. The CDR3 spells CASSPPSGQPQHF. The CDR3 bases are TGCGCCAGCAGCCCCCCTTCGGGTCAGCCCCAGCATTTT.

The V and J genes are TRBV10-1 and TRBJ2-7; tentatively, D is TRBD1 (6 bases). The CDR3 spans 14 residues. Germline assignment: CDR1 WNHNN and CDR2 SYGVQD (reference sequence). Trimming left V 4 bases short and J 2 bases short, with 12 bases between. CDR3 coding DNA: TGCGCCAGCAGTGCCAAACAGGGCCCCTACGAGCAGTACTTC. The encoded protein is CASSAKQGPYEQYF.

This chain joins TRBV10-2 and TRBJ1-2; 12 bases agree with TRBD1. Germline CDR1 and CDR2: WSHSY and SAAADI. CDR3 size: 13 residues. Losses at the gene ends were 6 bases for V and 8 bases for J; bases not matched to a gene: 4. CDR3 sequence reads: CASSRGQGAGYTF. For the CDR3, the DNA is TGCGCCAGCAGCCGGGGACAGGGGGCGGGCTACACCTTC.

The rearrangement joins TRBV7-2 to TRBJ2-7, with a possible D match to TRBD1 (6 bases). The germline CDR1 and CDR2 sequences are SGHTA and FQGNSA. This CDR3 has 13 amino acids. Between the trimmed V and J ends, which lost 5 bases and 3 bases, there was a span of 11 bases. The CDR3 DNA sequence: TGTGCCAGCAGCCTCGGACAGTACTACGAGCAGTACTTC. Amino acid sequence: CASSLGQYYEQYF.

The chain combines TRBV6-5 with TRBJ1-1, with 7 bases that match TRBD1. The CDR3 length is 15 residues. Germline CDR1 MNHEY, CDR2 SVGAGI. V trimming: 2 bases; J trimming: 0 bases; junction bases outside the gene matches: 3. The CDR3 sequence: CASSYNRGMNTEAFF. DNA for the CDR3: TGTGCCAGCAGTTACAACAGGGGCATGAACACTGAAGCTTTCTTT.

The chain has TRBV4-1 and TRBJ2-7; 10 positions match TRBD1. The germline CDR1 and CDR2 sequences are MGHRA and YSYEKL. This CDR3 has 15 amino acids. The J segment lost 2 bases and the V segment lost 6 bases, leaving 7 bases of the junction unmatched. CDR3 sequence reads: CASRPTGTGAYEQYF. The CDR3 DNA reads TGCGCCAGCAGACCCACCGGGACAGGGGCCTACGAGCAGTACTTC.

The gene calls are TRBV28 and TRBJ2-3, with 10 positions matching TRBD1. V was clipped by 7 bases and J by 1 base; unmatched bases: 20. Germline V lookup: CDR1 MDHEN, CDR2 SYDVKM. There are 20 residues in the CDR3. This chain's CDR3 is CASNFLGTGAWATRTDTQYF. The CDR3, as DNA: TGTGCCAGCAACTTCCTCGGGACAGGGGCATGGGCAACTCGCACAGATACGCAGTATTTT.

This clone was seen a handful of times. The rearrangement uses TRBV6-5 and TRBJ2-2; no clear D gene. Germline V lookup: CDR1 MNHEY, CDR2 SVGAGI. The V gene lost 4 bases and the J gene lost 0 bases, with 9 bases spanning the gap. This CDR3 is 15 amino acids long. The CDR3 DNA reads TGTGCCAGCAGTTCGCCGGTGACGAACACCGGGGAGCTGTTTTTT. Translated, it gives CASSSPVTNTGELFF.

This chain uses TRBV20-1 with TRBJ2-3; D unresolved. Between the trimmed V and J ends, which lost 0 bases and 10 bases, there was a span of 8 bases. The CDR3 totals 11 residues. The germline V gene has CDR1 DFQATT and CDR2 SNEGSKA (reference sequence). CDR3 region: CSARDRIAQYF. CDR3 DNA: TGCAGTGCTAGAGACAGAATCGCGCAGTATTTT.

The chain is built from TRBV3-1 (or the pseudogene TRBV3-2) and TRBJ2-3; D might be TRBD2 (6 bases). With 4 bases removed from V and 1 base from J, the gap between germline ends came to 18 bases. The CDR3 has 17 amino acids. Germline V gene data show CDR1 as LGHDT and CDR2 as YNNKEL (reference sequence). The CDR3 region has the DNA TGTGCCAGCAGCCCCCTAACGGCCATAGCGGGCACAGATACGCAGTATTTT. This gives the protein CASSPLTAIAGTDTQYF.

The chain joins TRBV11-3 to TRBJ2-7; D is uncertain. Trimming stripped 1 base from V and 1 base from J, with 11 bases between. Germline values: CDR1 SGHNT, CDR2 YENEEA. This CDR3 region has 15 residues. The chain's CDR3 is CASSLVSAESYEQYF. CDR3 coding DNA: TGTGCCAGCAGCTTAGTATCGGCGGAATCCTACGAGCAGTACTTC.

This rearrangement joins TRBV4-3 to TRBJ1-3; TRBD1 matches 10 bases. This CDR3 is 16 amino acids long. The V and J ends lost 3 bases and 2 bases, in that order; junction bases with no gene match: 4. Germline CDR1 is LGHNA and CDR2 is YSLEER. The CDR3 nucleotides read TGCGCCAGCAGCCATAAGGACAGGGGGACTGGAAACACCATATATTTT. Protein product: CASSHKDRGTGNTIYF.

The V gene is TRBV4-3, the J gene TRBJ1-6; 8 positions match TRBD1. J was trimmed by 3 bases and V by 1 base; bases with no gene match: 5. CDR1 and CDR2 (germline): LGHNA, YSLEER. The CDR3 covers 17 residues. The CDR3: CASSQGTGMNYNSPLHF. In nucleotides, the CDR3 is TGCGCCAGCAGCCAAGGGACAGGGATGAACTATAATTCACCCCTCCACTTT.

This clone is a singleton in its sample. V is TRBV4-3 and J is TRBJ1-1; D not resolved. With 4 bases removed from V and 1 base from J, the gap between germline ends came to 13 bases. The CDR3 extends over 15 amino acids. Germline assignment: CDR1 LGHNA and CDR2 YSLEER. The CDR3 region has the DNA TGCGCCAGCAGCCTCGGGGTGAGGGCGAACACTGAAGCTTTCTTT. Its translation is CASSLGVRANTEAFF.

The rearrangement joins TRBV11-2 to TRBJ2-1; D uncertain. Germline V gene lookup returns CDR1 SGHAT and CDR2 FQNNGV. Trimming removed 4 bases from V and 9 bases from J, with 10 bases in between. The CDR3 runs 12 residues. This CDR3 reads CASSSSVREQFF. DNA for the CDR3: TGTGCCAGCAGCTCGTCAGTCCGTGAGCAGTTCTTC.

This chain uses TRBV7-8 with TRBJ2-2; D might be TRBD1 (6 bases). Per the germline V gene, CDR1 is SGHVS and CDR2 is FQNEAQ. V lost 5 bases and J lost 0, with 16 bases in between. This CDR3 comprises 17 residues. CDR3 bases: TGTGCCAGCAGCCGCACGATTGGGGGCGCGAACACCGGGGAGCTGTTTTTT. It translates to CASSRTIGGANTGELFF.

The V call is TRBV7-3, the J call TRBJ2-4; weak D call: TRBD1 (5 bases). Germline CDR1 SGHTA, CDR2 FQGTGA. This CDR3 region has 15 residues. V was trimmed by 2 bases and J by 1 base, leaving 9 bases between them. The CDR3 DNA reads as TGTGCCAGCAGCTTATCCAGGGCGGCCAAAAACATTCAGTACTTC. Amino acid sequence: CASSLSRAAKNIQYF.

The chain uses TRBV27 and TRBJ2-7; TRBD1 aligns across 7 bases. CDR1 and CDR2 (germline): MNHEY, SMNVEV (reference sequence). The CDR3 has 14 amino acids. The junction had 10 bases not matched to a gene; V was cut back by 6 bases and J by 5 bases. The CDR3 sequence is CASSRQGSNDEQYF. The CDR3 nucleotides read TGTGCCAGCAGCCGACAGGGTTCGAATGACGAGCAGTACTTC.

The chain couples TRBV27 to TRBJ2-3; a weak D match, TRBD1 (6 bases). The CDR3 consists of 14 residues. The germline CDR1 and CDR2 sequences are MNHEY and SMNVEV (reference sequence). V was clipped by 3 bases and J by 5 bases, with 12 bases between them. The CDR3 loop is CASSFNRVVDTQYF. CDR3 bases: TGTGCCAGCAGTTTTAACAGGGTGGTAGATACGCAGTATTTT.

This clone appeared a few times. The rearrangement links TRBV19 to TRBJ1-5; 9 nucleotides align to TRBD1. The CDR3 is 13 residues long. The ends lost 5 bases at V and 6 bases at J; junction bases unmatched: 2. The germline gives CDR1 LNHDA, CDR2 SQIVND (reference sequence). In DNA form, the CDR3 reads TGTGCCAGTAGTGGGGACAGGGTTCAGCCCCAGCATTTT. Translating gives CASSGDRVQPQHF.

This chain links TRBV5-8 with TRBJ2-5; a weak D match, TRBD1 (6 bases). CDR3 size: 18 residues. Per the germline V gene, CDR1 is SGHTS and CDR2 is YDEGEE. Between the trimmed V and J ends, which lost 3 bases and 0 bases, there was a span of 21 bases. CDR3 nucleotides: TGTGCCAGCAGCTATTCACCCAGGACAGCCACGTACCAAGAGACCCAGTACTTC. Its translation is CASSYSPRTATYQETQYF.

This clone was observed a handful of times. V is TRBV5-1 and J is TRBJ2-1; TRBD1 is a possible D gene (5 bases). The germline V and J ends were trimmed by 3 bases and 4 bases, with 14 bases remaining between them. CDR1 and CDR2 (germline): SGHRS, YFSETQ. The CDR3 length is 15 residues. The CDR3 nucleotides are TGCGCCAGCAGCTCTCATCAGGGCCCTTACAATGAGCAGTTCTTC. This gives the protein CASSSHQGPYNEQFF.

The V call is TRBV28, the J call TRBJ1-1; 8 bases match TRBD1. The CDR3 covers 15 residues. Unmatched junction bases numbered 8, after V lost 6 bases and J lost 2 bases. Per germline, CDR1 MDHEN and CDR2 SYDVKM. CDR3 loop: CASRHRQGTNTEAFF. The CDR3 DNA follows: TGTGCCAGCAGGCATCGACAGGGGACAAACACTGAAGCTTTCTTT.

This chain connects TRBV29-1 to TRBJ1-2; D is unclear. The germline gives CDR1 SQVTM, CDR2 ANQGSEA. Trimming pared 7 bases from V and 5 bases from J, leaving 17 bases between. There are 13 residues in the CDR3. The CDR3 region is CSAGDPKRYGYTF. The CDR3 DNA reads as TGCAGCGCTGGAGATCCTAAACGTTATGGCTACACCTTC.

The V call is TRBV6-5, the J call TRBJ2-7, with 13 bases aligning to TRBD2. Looked up from germline, CDR1 is MNHEY and CDR2 is SVGAGI. The CDR3 loop spans 16 amino acids. Losses at the gene ends were 2 bases for V and 4 bases for J; bases not matched to a gene: 5. CDR3 DNA sequence: TGTGCCAGCAGTTACCTGACTAGCGGGAGGCCTTACGAGCAGTACTTC. It encodes CASSYLTSGRPYEQYF.

V and J are TRBV10-1 and TRBJ2-1; 8 bases align to TRBD2. The CDR3 has 14 amino acids. Unmatched junction bases numbered 8, after V lost 5 bases and J lost 8 bases. The V gene's germline CDR1 is WNHNN and CDR2 SYGVQD (reference sequence). The CDR3 DNA reads as TGCGCCAGCAGTTCAGGCGGGAGGTTCGATGAGCAGTTCTTC. Its protein is CASSSGGRFDEQFF.

This chain connects TRBV19 to TRBJ2-3, with 14 bases lining up with TRBD2. The V gene's germline CDR1 is LNHDA and CDR2 SQIVND (reference sequence). V dropped 5 bases and J dropped 2; count of bases not matched to a gene: 6. CDR3 size: 17 residues. In nucleotides, the CDR3 is TGTGCCAGTAGTCCCCGGACTAGCGGGGGGTTCACAGATACGCAGTATTTT. It encodes CASSPRTSGGFTDTQYF.

There are a few counts of this clone. V usage is TRBV6-5 and J usage is TRBJ1-2; D possibly corresponds to TRBD1 (5 bases). The CDR3 extends over 14 amino acids. Germline V gene sequence: CDR1 MNHEY, CDR2 SVGAGI. Trimming took 4 bases from V and 3 from J, leaving 12 bases between them. CDR3 region: CASSSQAADYGYTF. In DNA form, the CDR3 reads TGTGCCAGCAGTTCACAGGCAGCCGACTATGGCTACACCTTC.

The V and J genes are TRBV9 and TRBJ1-2; 10 bases map to TRBD1. After removal of 0 bases from V and 7 bases from J, the junction contained 9 bases not matched to a gene. The CDR3 spans 16 residues. Germline assignment: CDR1 SGDLS and CDR2 YYNGEE. CDR3 nucleotides: TGTGCCAGCAGCGTAGCTACGGGGACAGGGGTGATTGGCTACACCTTC. It yields the protein CASSVATGTGVIGYTF.